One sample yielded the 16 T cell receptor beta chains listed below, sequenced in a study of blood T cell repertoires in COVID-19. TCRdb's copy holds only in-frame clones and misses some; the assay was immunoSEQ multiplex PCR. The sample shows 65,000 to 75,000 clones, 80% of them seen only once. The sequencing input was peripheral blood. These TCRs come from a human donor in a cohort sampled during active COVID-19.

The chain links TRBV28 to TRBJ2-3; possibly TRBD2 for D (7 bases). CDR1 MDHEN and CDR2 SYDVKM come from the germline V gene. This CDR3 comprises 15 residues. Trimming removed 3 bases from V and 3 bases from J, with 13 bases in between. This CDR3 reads CASSLGGGPTDTQYF. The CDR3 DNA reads TGTGCCAGCAGTTTGGGCGGGGGCCCAACAGATACGCAGTATTTT.

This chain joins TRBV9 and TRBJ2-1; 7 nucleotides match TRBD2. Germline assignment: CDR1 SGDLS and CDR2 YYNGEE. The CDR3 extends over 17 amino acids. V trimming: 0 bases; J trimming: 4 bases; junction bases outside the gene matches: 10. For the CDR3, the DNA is TGTGCCAGCAGCGTAGGAGCCAGCGGGGACCTTTACAATGAGCAGTTCTTC. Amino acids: CASSVGASGDLYNEQFF.

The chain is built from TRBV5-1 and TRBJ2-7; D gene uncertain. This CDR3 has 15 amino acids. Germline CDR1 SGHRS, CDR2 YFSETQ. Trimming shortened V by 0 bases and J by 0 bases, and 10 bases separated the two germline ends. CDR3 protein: CASSLGITGSYEQYF. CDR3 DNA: TGCGCCAGCAGCTTGGGAATCACTGGCTCCTACGAGCAGTACTTC.

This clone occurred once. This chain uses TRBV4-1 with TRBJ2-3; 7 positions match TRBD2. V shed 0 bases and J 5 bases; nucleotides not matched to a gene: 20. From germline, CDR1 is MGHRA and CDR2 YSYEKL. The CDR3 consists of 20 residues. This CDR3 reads CASSQEGTPGLHPSGDTQYF. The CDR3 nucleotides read TGCGCCAGCAGCCAAGAGGGGACCCCGGGACTACACCCGAGTGGAGATACGCAGTATTTT.

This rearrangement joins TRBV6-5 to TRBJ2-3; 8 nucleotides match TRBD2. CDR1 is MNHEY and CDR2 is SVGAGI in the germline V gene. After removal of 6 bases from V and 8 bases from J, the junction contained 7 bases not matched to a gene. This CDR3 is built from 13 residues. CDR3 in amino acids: CASRPTGGGTQYF. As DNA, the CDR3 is TGTGCCAGCAGACCCACGGGGGGGGGTACGCAGTATTTT.

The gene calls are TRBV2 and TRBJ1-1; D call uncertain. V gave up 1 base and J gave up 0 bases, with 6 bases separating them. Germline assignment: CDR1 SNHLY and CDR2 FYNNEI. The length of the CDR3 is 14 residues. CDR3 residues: CASSEVAVNTEAFF. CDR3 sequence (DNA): TGTGCCAGCAGTGAAGTAGCTGTGAACACTGAAGCTTTCTTT.

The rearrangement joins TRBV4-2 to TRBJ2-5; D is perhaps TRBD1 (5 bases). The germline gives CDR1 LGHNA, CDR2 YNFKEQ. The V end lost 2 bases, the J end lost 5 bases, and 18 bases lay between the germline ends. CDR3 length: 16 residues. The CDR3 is CASSQQDGSRAETQYF. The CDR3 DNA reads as TGTGCCAGCAGCCAACAGGACGGTAGCAGGGCCGAGACCCAGTACTTC.

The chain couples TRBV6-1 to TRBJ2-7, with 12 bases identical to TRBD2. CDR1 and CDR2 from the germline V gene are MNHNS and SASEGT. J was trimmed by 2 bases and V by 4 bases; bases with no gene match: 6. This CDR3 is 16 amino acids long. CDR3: CASSVGASGGAYEQYF. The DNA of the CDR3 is TGTGCCAGCAGTGTGGGGGCTAGCGGGGGGGCCTACGAGCAGTACTTC.

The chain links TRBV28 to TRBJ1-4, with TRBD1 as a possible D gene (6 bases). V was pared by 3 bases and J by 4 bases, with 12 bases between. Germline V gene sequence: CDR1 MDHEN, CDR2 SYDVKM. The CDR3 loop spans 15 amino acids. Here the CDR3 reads CASSFEGHFNEKLFF. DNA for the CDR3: TGTGCCAGCAGTTTCGAGGGACACTTTAATGAAAAACTGTTTTTT.

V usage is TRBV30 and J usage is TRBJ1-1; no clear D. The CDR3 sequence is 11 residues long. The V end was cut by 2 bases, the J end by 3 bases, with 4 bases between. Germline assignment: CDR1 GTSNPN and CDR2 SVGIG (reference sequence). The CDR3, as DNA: TGTGCCTGGAGTCGGGACACTGAAGCTTTCTTT. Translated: CAWSRDTEAFF.

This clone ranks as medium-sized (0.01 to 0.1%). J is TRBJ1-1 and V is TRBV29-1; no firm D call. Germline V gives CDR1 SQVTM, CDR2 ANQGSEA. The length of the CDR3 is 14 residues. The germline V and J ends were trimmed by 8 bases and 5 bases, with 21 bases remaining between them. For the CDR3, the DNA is TGCAGCCCTGTAAGGGAGGGAGTAGGAACTGAAGCTTTCTTT. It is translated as CSPVREGVGTEAFF. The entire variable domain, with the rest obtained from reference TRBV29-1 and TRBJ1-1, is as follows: SAVISQKPSRDICQRGTSLTIQCQVDSQVTMMFWYRQQPGQSLTLIATANQGSEATYESGFVIDKFPISRPNLTFSTLTVSNMSPEDSSIYLCSPVREGVGTEAFFGQGTRLTVV.

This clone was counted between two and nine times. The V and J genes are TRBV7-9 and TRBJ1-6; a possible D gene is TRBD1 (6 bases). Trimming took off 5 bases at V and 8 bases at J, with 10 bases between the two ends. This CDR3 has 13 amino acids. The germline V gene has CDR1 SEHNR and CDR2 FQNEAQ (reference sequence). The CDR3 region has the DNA TGTGCCAGCAGCCAGTACAGGGATTCACCCCTCCACTTT. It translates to CASSQYRDSPLHF.

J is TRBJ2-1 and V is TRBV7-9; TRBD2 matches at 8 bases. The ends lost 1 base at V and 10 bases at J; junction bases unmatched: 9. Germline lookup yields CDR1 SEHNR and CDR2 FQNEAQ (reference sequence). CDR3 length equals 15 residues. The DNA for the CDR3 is TGTGCCAGCAGCTTAGGTCTTAGCGGGATATCGGAGCAGTTCTTC. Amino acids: CASSLGLSGISEQFF.

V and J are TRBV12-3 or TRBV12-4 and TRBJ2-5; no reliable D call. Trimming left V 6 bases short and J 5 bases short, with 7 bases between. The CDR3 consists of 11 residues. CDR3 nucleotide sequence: TGTGCCAGCAGCCCCTCGGAGACCCAGTACTTC. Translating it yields CASSPSETQYF.

The CDR3 loop reads CASSLGGTSNQPQHF. In nucleotides, the CDR3 is TGTGCCAGCAGCTTAGGAGGGACATCCAATCAGCCCCAGCATTTT. V gene TRBV7-9 combines with J gene TRBJ1-5; weak D call: TRBD1 (6 bases). The CDR3 extends over 15 amino acids. Trimming left V 1 base short and J 3 bases short, with 10 bases between. Looked up from germline, CDR1 is SEHNR and CDR2 is FQNEAQ (reference sequence).

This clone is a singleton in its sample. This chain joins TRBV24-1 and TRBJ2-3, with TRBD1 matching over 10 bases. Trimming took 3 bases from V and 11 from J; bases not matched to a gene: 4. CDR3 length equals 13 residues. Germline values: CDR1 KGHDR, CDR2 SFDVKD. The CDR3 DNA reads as TGTGCCACCAGTGATCCCTGGACAGGGGGGCAGTATTTT. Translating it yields CATSDPWTGGQYF.